This T cell receptor beta chain was recorded in a study of T cell changes during pregnancy in multiple sclerosis. Sequencing used immunoSEQ multiplex PCR; TCRdb keeps in-frame clones, though not all of them. The sample lists about 68,000 clones; about 90% were seen once. Germline lookup yields CDR1 MNHEY and CDR2 SVGAGI. The CDR3 extends over 14 amino acids. After removal of 5 bases from V and 0 bases from J, the junction contained 3 bases not matched to a gene. In this sample, this clone turned up a few times. Sample: peripheral blood, taken in the second trimester of pregnancy. The V gene is TRBV6-5, the J gene TRBJ1-1; 7 nucleotides line up with TRBD1. The receptor was isolated from a female donor with multiple sclerosis, enrolled in a pregnancy study. DNA of the CDR3: TGTGCCAGCAGTCCAGGGGGAATGAACACTGAAGCTTTCTTT. This codes for CASSPGGMNTEAFF.